This TCR beta chain was captured in a study of vaccination effects on CD4 cells after COVID-19. As regards this clone: What it recognizes is unknown.

Expansion with viral peptide pools was applied to antigen-specific CD4+ T cells by the ViraFEST assay prior to sequencing. After about 10 days in culture, the CD4+ T cells were isolated. CDR3 length equals 14 residues. The J segment lost 1 base and the V segment lost 11 bases, leaving 9 bases of the junction unmatched. The germline V gene has CDR1 WSHSY and CDR2 SAAADI. Assay: immunoSEQ multiplex PCR; the TCRdb copy retains only in-frame clones and omits some. The table records tens of thousands of clones, around 76% of them present only once. Sequences were derived from CD4+ T cells from PBMCs cultured with HCoV-229E spike peptides, sampled before COVID-19 vaccination. The clonotype originates from a human donor who received a COVID-19 vaccine. The chain recombines TRBV10-2 with TRBJ2-3; 7 bases are a match to TRBD1. As DNA, the CDR3 is TGCGCCTCATTGGGGCAGGGGGGCACAGATACGCAGTATTTT. Translating gives CASLGQGGTDTQYF.